Each of the 7 T cell receptor beta chains below was sequenced from the same sample in a study of T cell clonality in common variable immunodeficiency (dated by TCRdb to the mid-2010s). Libraries were built with the immunoSEQ multiplex PCR assay. TCRdb stores this immuneACCESS table with in-frame sequences only. Part of the clones is absent; in the studies checked, under half of the shortfall reflects unresolved V genes, and no reason is known for the rest. In this sample, 50,000 to 60,000 clones appear, none counted once only. The ten most abundant clones make up 5.4% of the sample. The sequenced material came from peripheral blood mononuclear cells. The receptors were sampled from a person aged 18 to 70 in good health.

This clone was detected ten times or more. The missing CDR3 end, 3 residues past where the read stops, is filled in from the germline J gene. V is TRBV30 and J is TRBJ1-2, with TRBD1 matching over 8 bases. Germline V gene lookup returns CDR1 GTSNPN and CDR2 SVGIG (reference sequence). The CDR3 sequence is 16 residues long. J gave up 4 bases and V 2 bases, and 12 bases lay outside the gene matches. CDR3 DNA, as far as it was read: TGTGCCTGGAGTTTGGCTATCAGGGGGCGCGGCTATGGC. Translated, it gives CAWSLAIRGRGYG. The whole CDR3 is CAWSLAIRGRGYGYTF. Variable domain in full (rest from reference TRBV30 and TRBJ1-2): SQTIHQWPATLVQPVGSPLSLECTVEGTSNPNLYWYRQAAGRGLQLLFYSVGIGQISSEVPQNLSASRPQDRQFILSSKKLLLSDSGFYLCAWSLAIRGRGYGYTFGSGTRLTVV.

This clone was observed many times. The DNA ends 3 residues before the CDR3 does, and the rest of the CDR3 is filled in from the germline J gene. V is TRBV5-5 and J is TRBJ2-7; the match to TRBD1 covers 8 bases. In germline, CDR1 is SGHKS, CDR2 YYEKEE (reference sequence). The CDR3 extends over 15 amino acids. The V gene end was trimmed by 2 bases and the J gene end by 3 bases; junction bases not matched to a gene: 7. The CDR3 DNA, read in part, is TGTGCCAGCAGCTTTTCTTTTGGGACAGGCTACGAG. Translated, it gives CASSFSFGTGYE. The full CDR3 reads CASSFSFGTGYEQYF.

This clone was found many times. The CDR3 end falls 3 residues outside the read, so it is completed with the germline J gene. The rearrangement links TRBV5-6 to TRBJ2-5; tentatively, D is TRBD1 (5 bases). This CDR3 comprises 12 residues. Trimming took off 2 bases at V and 5 bases at J, with 7 bases between the two ends. Germline V gives CDR1 SGHDT, CDR2 YYEEEE. Partial CDR3 DNA: TGTGCCAGCAGCTTACAGGAGGAGACC. Encoded protein: CASSLQEET. The whole CDR3 sequence is CASSLQEETQYF.

This clone was counted ten times or more. Sequencing ends 3 residues short of the CDR3 end; the germline J gene provides the rest. The genes are TRBV5-1 and TRBJ2-7; 10 bases line up with TRBD2. Trimming cost V 1 base and J 0 bases; bases outside gene matches: 7. Germline CDR1 SGHRS, CDR2 YFSETQ. The length of the CDR3 is 17 residues. The sequenced CDR3 bases are TGCGCCAGCAGCTTGCAACTAGCGGGAACCTCCTCCTACGAG. This gives the protein CASSLQLAGTSSYE. The whole CDR3 region reads CASSLQLAGTSSYEQYF.

This clone was picked up many times. CDR3 sequence: CASSLTRGETQYF. CDR3 DNA, as far as it was read: TGTGCCAGCAGTTTAACTAGAGGAGAGACC. The rearrangement joins TRBV12-3 or TRBV12-4 to TRBJ2-5; D perhaps matches TRBD2 (5 bases). Read data end 3 residues before the CDR3 end; the end is taken from the germline J gene. The CDR3 length is 13 residues. Trimming pared 2 bases from V and 4 bases from J, leaving 8 bases between.

This clone was counted ten times or more. The read falls 3 residues short of the CDR3 end, and the missing part is taken from the germline J gene. The V call is TRBV5-1, the J call TRBJ1-1, with unresolved D. V was cut by 2 bases and J by 6 bases, with 11 bases left in between. Per germline, CDR1 SGHRS and CDR2 YFSETQ. CDR3 length: 13 residues. The covered CDR3 bases are TGCGCCAGCAGCTTCTCCCAGGAGGCTGAA. Its translation is CASSFSQEAE. The full CDR3 protein is CASSFSQEAEAFF.

This clone was found many times. Read data end 3 residues before the CDR3 end; the end is taken from the germline J gene. The chain links TRBV18 to TRBJ2-2; D not certain. This CDR3 spans 13 amino acids. The germline gives CDR1 KGHSH, CDR2 LQKENI. V dropped 3 bases and J dropped 1 base, with 3 bases sitting between them. CDR3 amino acids: CASSPVNTGELFF. The sequenced part of the CDR3 DNA is TGTGCCAGCTCACCCGTGAACACCGGGGAG.